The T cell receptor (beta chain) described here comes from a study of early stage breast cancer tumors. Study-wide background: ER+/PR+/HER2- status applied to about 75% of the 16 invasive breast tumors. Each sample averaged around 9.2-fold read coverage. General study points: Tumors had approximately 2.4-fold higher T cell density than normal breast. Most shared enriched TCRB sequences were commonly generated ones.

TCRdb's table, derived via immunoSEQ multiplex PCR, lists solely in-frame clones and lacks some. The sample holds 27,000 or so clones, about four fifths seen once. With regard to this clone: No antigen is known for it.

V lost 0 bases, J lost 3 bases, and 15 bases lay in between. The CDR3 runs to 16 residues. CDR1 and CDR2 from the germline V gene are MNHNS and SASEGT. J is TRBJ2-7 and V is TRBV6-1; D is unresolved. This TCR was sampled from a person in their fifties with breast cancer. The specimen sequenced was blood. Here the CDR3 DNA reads TGTGCCAGCAGTGAAGCGCTTGTGAGGTCCAGCTACGAGCAGTACTTC. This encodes CASSEALVRSSYEQYF.